This T cell receptor beta chain was captured in a study of a mutant IDH1 vaccine in newly diagnosed glioma. Study in general: Vaccines were begun 4-6 weeks after radiotherapy alone, or with temozolomide cycles. Patients' prior therapy spanned radiotherapy, temozolomide, or both; most underwent both.

Germline V gene sequence: CDR1 MNHEY, CDR2 SVGAGI. The trim removed 2 bases at V and 7 bases at J, leaving 10 bases unmatched. CDR3 length equals 16 residues. Data came from immunoSEQ multiplex PCR; TCRdb stores just in-frame clones and leaves some out. The sample lists approximately 50,000 clones, over 70% seen once, with 1.3% to 1.5% in the top ten. Specified time point: week 23, last vaccination. Topical imiquimod accompanied each vaccine dose, which consisted of 300 ug of mutant IDH1 20-mer peptide. Patients carried new grade 3 or 4 IDH1-mutant astrocytomas lacking nuclear ATRX. In the case of this clone: What it recognizes is unknown.

Sequencing used PBMCs, obtained from a glioma patient whose treatment included an IDH1 peptide vaccine. The J gene is TRBJ2-1, the V gene TRBV6-5; 8 nucleotides align to TRBD2. This TCR was recovered from a man in his forties with glioma. The DNA for the CDR3 is TGTGCCAGCAGTTACGAAGGACTAGCCGGGGGGAATGAGCAGTTCTTC. It is translated as CASSYEGLAGGNEQFF.